This is a list of T cell receptor beta chains from one sample in a study of brain T cells in children with intractable seizures. The protocol was immunoSEQ multiplex PCR, while the TCRdb copy is restricted to in-frame clones and leaves out a portion. This repertoire shows about 340,000 clones, about 93% found once; its top ten account for 4.5% to 7%. The sample was peripheral blood, taken 4 to 5 months after surgery. Source of these receptors: a boy under two years old with tuberous sclerosis and intractable seizures. The CDR3 runs from the conserved cysteine through the conserved F or W. The D gene is left open where the match is weak. Clone size, where shown, is once, few, many, or a class for clones that have expanded.

CDR3: CASSLLGPLDNYGYTF
DNA: TGTGCCAGCAGTTTACTCGGCCCTCTTGATAACTATGGCTACACCTTC
D: .
J: TRBJ1-2
V: TRBV27
length: 16
size: .

CDR3: CASSIISGNTEAFF
DNA: TGTGCCAGTAGTATAATTTCTGGGAACACTGAAGCTTTCTTT
D: .
J: TRBJ1-1
V: TRBV19
length: 14
size: .

CDR3: CASSLTGELFF
DNA: TGTGCCAGCTCGCTCACCGGGGAGCTGTTTTTT
D: .
J: TRBJ2-2
V: TRBV2
length: 11
size: .

CDR3: CASSLYRDRDHNEQFF
DNA: TGCGCCAGCAGCCTCTACCGGGACAGGGATCACAATGAGCAGTTCTTC
D: TRBD1
J: TRBJ2-1
V: TRBV5-1
length: 16
size: .

CDR3: CASRPDRGGYGYTF
DNA: TGTGCCAGTAGGCCCGACAGGGGCGGCTATGGCTACACCTTC
D: TRBD1
J: TRBJ1-2
V: TRBV19
length: 14
size: .

CDR3: CASRSNTEAFF
DNA: TGTGCCAGCAGATCCAACACTGAAGCTTTCTTT
D: .
J: TRBJ1-1
V: TRBV12-3/TRBV12-4
length: 11
size: .

CDR3: CASSEFLWRTPITDTQYF
DNA: TGTGCCAGCAGTGAATTCCTATGGCGGACACCAATTACAGATACGCAGTATTTT
D: .
J: TRBJ2-3
V: TRBV6-1
length: 18
size: .

CDR3: CASSLGGGPYEQYF
DNA: TGTGCCAGCAGTTTAGGGGGTGGACCCTACGAGCAGTACTTC
D: .
J: TRBJ2-7
V: TRBV9
length: 14
size: .

CDR3: CASSEVSGNNYGYTF
DNA: TGTGCCAGCAGTGAAGTTTCGGGAAACAACTATGGCTACACCTTC
D: .
J: TRBJ1-2
V: TRBV2
length: 15
size: once

CDR3: CASSFYANTEAFF
DNA: TGTGCCAGCAGCTTTTATGCGAACACTGAAGCTTTCTTT
D: .
J: TRBJ1-1
V: TRBV11-1
length: 13
size: once

CDR3: CASSLEAGQISPLHF
DNA: TGTGCCAGCAGCTTAGAGGCGGGACAAATTTCACCCCTCCACTTT
D: .
J: TRBJ1-6
V: TRBV7-9
length: 15
size: .

CDR3: CASSVGGLGYEQYF
DNA: TGTGCCAGCAGCGTAGGGGGATTAGGCTACGAGCAGTACTTC
D: .
J: TRBJ2-7
V: TRBV9
length: 14
size: .

CDR3: CASSEGQGLYGYTF
DNA: TGTGCCAGCAGTGAGGGACAGGGCCTCTATGGCTACACCTTC
D: TRBD1
J: TRBJ1-2
V: TRBV27
length: 14
size: .

CDR3: CASKAAYGYTF
DNA: TGTGCCAGCAAGGCAGCGTATGGCTACACCTTC
D: .
J: TRBJ1-2
V: TRBV2
length: 11
size: once

CDR3: CASSPDRGDQPQHF
DNA: TGTGCCAGCAGTCCCGACAGGGGGGACCAGCCCCAGCATTTT
D: TRBD1
J: TRBJ1-5
V: TRBV6-5
length: 14
size: .

CDR3: CASSGVTVLSGNTIYF
DNA: TGTGCCAGCAGTGGGGTAACAGTACTCTCTGGAAACACCATATATTTT
D: .
J: TRBJ1-3
V: TRBV2
length: 16
size: once

CDR3: CASSLFGISVQGNTIYF
DNA: TGTGCCAGCAGCTTGTTCGGCATATCCGTACAGGGAAACACCATATATTTT
D: .
J: TRBJ1-3
V: TRBV5-4
length: 17
size: .

CDR3: CASSVRLAGVEQFF
DNA: TGTGCCAGCAGCGTACGGCTAGCGGGAGTTGAGCAGTTCTTC
D: TRBD2
J: TRBJ2-1
V: TRBV9
length: 14
size: .

CDR3: CASTLTALAGELFF
DNA: TGTGCCAGCACCCTAACCGCCCTGGCCGGGGAGCTGTTTTTT
D: .
J: TRBJ2-2
V: TRBV7-9
length: 14
size: .

CDR3: CATSLHRGPTYGYTF
DNA: TGTGCCACCAGCCTCCACCGAGGGCCAACCTATGGCTACACCTTC
D: .
J: TRBJ1-2
V: TRBV15
length: 15
size: .

CDR3: CASWDRGQPQHF
DNA: TGCGCCAGCTGGGACAGGGGCCAGCCCCAGCATTTT
D: TRBD1
J: TRBJ1-5
V: TRBV23-1
length: 12
size: once

CDR3: CSASGPTGDRNIQYF
DNA: TGCAGTGCTAGTGGCCCCACAGGGGATAGAAACATTCAGTACTTC
D: TRBD1
J: TRBJ2-4
V: TRBV20-1
length: 15
size: .

CDR3: CASSLNEPREAFF
DNA: TGCGCCAGCAGCTTGAATGAGCCTCGGGAAGCTTTCTTT
D: .
J: TRBJ1-1
V: TRBV5-1
length: 13
size: .

CDR3: CAISGGGDGANVLTF
DNA: TGTGCCATCAGTGGGGGAGGGGATGGGGCCAACGTCCTGACTTTC
D: TRBD2
J: TRBJ2-6
V: TRBV10-3
length: 15
size: .

CDR3: CASSQVREREGETQYF
DNA: TGCGCCAGCAGCCAAGTACGGGAGCGAGAAGGAGAGACCCAGTACTTC
D: .
J: TRBJ2-5
V: TRBV4-1
length: 16
size: .

CDR3: CASSHFVDNYGYTF
DNA: TGTGCCAGCAGCCATTTCGTAGATAACTATGGCTACACCTTC
D: .
J: TRBJ1-2
V: TRBV3-1/TRBV3-2
length: 14
size: .

CDR3: CASRHKFTMVLNYGYTF
DNA: TGTGCCAGTAGACATAAATTTACGATGGTCCTGAACTATGGCTACACCTTC
D: .
J: TRBJ1-2
V: TRBV19
length: 17
size: .

CDR3: CASSQVITAGETQYF
DNA: TGTGCCAGCAGCCAAGTTATAACGGCAGGGGAGACCCAGTACTTC
D: .
J: TRBJ2-5
V: TRBV3-1/TRBV3-2
length: 15
size: .

CDR3: CASSATSYNEQFF
DNA: TGTGCCAGCAGTGCTACTAGCTACAATGAGCAGTTCTTC
D: .
J: TRBJ2-1
V: TRBV27
length: 13
size: .

CDR3: CASSLRGYGYTF
DNA: TGTGCCAGCAGTTTAAGGGGCTATGGCTACACCTTC
D: .
J: TRBJ1-2
V: TRBV28
length: 12
size: .

CDR3: CASSPPGYSNQPQHF
DNA: TGTGCCAGCAGCCCCCCTGGTTATAGCAATCAGCCCCAGCATTTT
D: .
J: TRBJ1-5
V: TRBV7-8
length: 15
size: .

CDR3: CASTVRETQYF
DNA: TGTGCCAGCACCGTTCGAGAGACCCAGTACTTC
D: .
J: TRBJ2-5
V: TRBV28
length: 11
size: .

CDR3: CASSLAGGGDEQFF
DNA: TGTGCCAGCAGCTTAGCGGGAGGCGGAGATGAGCAGTTCTTC
D: TRBD2
J: TRBJ2-1
V: TRBV7-3
length: 14
size: .